This T cell receptor (beta chain) was captured by sequencing in a study of cytomegalovirus exposure and HLA in healthy donors. Points from the study as a whole: Productive rates of about 87% or about 30% were seen for most TCR beta V segments in an earlier analysis.

Vbeta (60) and Jbeta (13) primers were used in the PCR. Here immunoSEQ multiplex PCR was the method, and the copy in TCRdb shows in-frame clones only, minus some. The data hold some 140,000 clones, with roughly 79% observed a single time. On this clone: Antigen unknown.

CDR1 and CDR2 (germline): MNHNS, SASEGT. The CDR3 is 14 amino acids. V shed 7 bases and J 9 bases; nucleotides not matched to a gene: 12. V gene TRBV6-1 combines with J gene TRBJ2-7, with TRBD1 identical over 10 bases. The receptor was derived from a man between 18 and 35 years old in good health and CMV-seronegative. Material for sequencing was PBMCs. CDR3 DNA sequence: TGTGCCAGCACTTCGCCGGGACAGGGGTCCGGGCAGTACTTC. Amino acid sequence: CASTSPGQGSGQYF.